The next 16 T cell receptor beta chains were all read from a single sample in a study of blood T cell repertoires in COVID-19. Assay used: immunoSEQ multiplex PCR; TCRdb lists only in-frame clones, some missing. The sample carries a few hundred thousand clones, about 88% recorded once. What was sequenced was PBMCs or T cells enriched from blood (not recorded which). The receptor set was obtained from a woman younger than 30 who had been exposed to COVID-19.

The rearrangement joins TRBV27 to TRBJ1-2; D might be TRBD1 (6 bases). Trimming left V 1 base short and J 0 bases short, with 9 bases between. The CDR3 extends over 15 amino acids. Germline V gene sequence: CDR1 MNHEY, CDR2 SMNVEV (reference sequence). The CDR3 protein is CASSLYAGANYGYTF. The CDR3, as DNA: TGTGCCAGCAGTTTATATGCAGGGGCTAACTATGGCTACACCTTC.

The rearrangement joins TRBV14 to TRBJ2-1, with 10 bases fitting TRBD1. With V trimmed by 2 bases and J by 8 bases, 18 bases remained unmatched. This CDR3 contains 19 residues. Germline V lookup: CDR1 SGHDN, CDR2 FVKESK. CDR3 bases: TGTGCCAGCAGCCAATATGGCACAGAAACCGGGACAGGGGTCTATGAGCAGTTCTTC. Its protein product is CASSQYGTETGTGVYEQFF.

The rearrangement uses TRBV29-1 and TRBJ2-1; D possibly corresponds to TRBD2 (6 bases). The CDR3 consists of 11 residues. Trimming shortened V by 7 bases and J by 7 bases, and 11 bases separated the two germline ends. Germline V gene lookup returns CDR1 SQVTM and CDR2 ANQGSEA. Here the CDR3 DNA reads TGCAGCGGAGGAGGGTCTAATGAGCAGTTCTTC. This sequence encodes CSGGGSNEQFF.

This clone was observed once. The gene calls are TRBV5-6 and TRBJ1-1, with TRBD1 matching over 8 bases. V lost 0 bases to trimming and J lost 4 bases; unmatched junction nucleotides: 2. The CDR3 has 14 amino acids. The germline V gene encodes CDR1 SGHDT and CDR2 YYEEEE. The CDR3: CASSLGTGLTEAFF. Here the CDR3 DNA reads TGTGCCAGCAGCTTGGGGACAGGGCTCACTGAAGCTTTCTTT.

The chain is built from TRBV6-6 and TRBJ1-5; a weak D match, TRBD1 (5 bases). V lost 6 bases and J 2 bases, leaving 14 bases between the germline ends. Germline CDR1 reads MNHNY; CDR2 reads SVGAGI (reference sequence). This CDR3 region has 15 residues. The CDR3 nucleotides read TGTGCCAGCAGGTCCGGGGGGGGTGGCAATCAGCCCCAGCATTTT. Translating it yields CASRSGGGGNQPQHF.

V and J are TRBV28 and TRBJ2-5; no clear D. CDR1 MDHEN and CDR2 SYDVKM come from the germline V gene. V was shortened by 5 bases and J by 5 bases, with 24 bases between the two germline ends. CDR3 length equals 17 residues. The CDR3 sequence: CASSRISPGTSRETQYF. The DNA for the CDR3 is TGTGCCAGCAGTCGAATTTCCCCCGGAACCTCCAGGGAGACCCAGTACTTC.

This chain joins TRBV2 and TRBJ1-1; no reliable D call. The V end lost 5 bases, the J end lost 0 bases, and 7 bases lay between the germline ends. This CDR3 is 13 amino acids long. CDR1 is SNHLY and CDR2 is FYNNEI in the germline V gene. For the CDR3, the DNA is TGTGCCAGCAGTACGGAGATGAACACTGAAGCTTTCTTT. Translated: CASSTEMNTEAFF.

V gene TRBV25-1 combines with J gene TRBJ1-2, with TRBD1 identical over 7 bases. The trim removed 1 base at V and 2 bases at J, leaving 4 bases unmatched. Germline V gives CDR1 MGHDK, CDR2 SYGVNS. The CDR3 loop spans 15 amino acids. CDR3 coding DNA: TGTGCCAGCAGTGAATCAGGGGGTCAAAACTATGGCTACACCTTC. This translates into CASSESGGQNYGYTF.

This rearrangement joins TRBV5-5 to TRBJ1-2; D unresolved. This CDR3 has 14 residues. Germline V gene data show CDR1 as SGHKS and CDR2 as YYEKEE (reference sequence). Trimming took 5 bases from V and 3 from J, leaving 14 bases between them. The CDR3 DNA reads TGTGCCAGCAGTTATCAGAGGGCCTACTATGGCTACACCTTC. This translates into CASSYQRAYYGYTF.

Only a few counts were recorded for this clone. The chain is built from TRBV28 and TRBJ2-1, with 9 nucleotides matching TRBD2. Germline V CDR1 and CDR2: MDHEN, SYDVKM. This CDR3 comprises 17 residues. V gave up 6 bases and J gave up 2 bases; unmatched junction bases: 11. CDR3: CASRSLLAGGTYNEQFF. DNA for the CDR3: TGTGCCAGCAGATCCTTACTAGCGGGTGGTACCTACAATGAGCAGTTCTTC.

The J gene is TRBJ2-7, the V gene TRBV5-1; no clear D. V dropped 1 base and J dropped 0 bases, with 5 bases sitting between them. The CDR3 totals 13 residues. Germline assignment: CDR1 SGHRS and CDR2 YFSETQ. The chain's CDR3 is CASSLTVSYEQYF. The CDR3, as DNA: TGCGCCAGCAGCTTGACAGTCTCCTACGAGCAGTACTTC.

The chain has TRBV2 and TRBJ2-7; TRBD2 aligns across 8 bases. The length of the CDR3 is 13 residues. CDR1 and CDR2 from the germline V gene are SNHLY and FYNNEI. Trimming removed 7 bases from V and 0 bases from J; junction bases left unmatched: 2. CDR3 residues: CASTGGASYEQYF. The CDR3 DNA is TGTGCCAGCACGGGGGGGGCCTCCTACGAGCAGTACTTC.

The genes are TRBV11-2 and TRBJ2-5, with TRBD1 matching over 10 bases. Per the germline V gene, CDR1 is SGHAT and CDR2 is FQNNGV. The CDR3 is made up of 15 amino acids. Unmatched junction bases numbered 7, after V lost 4 bases and J lost 5 bases. CDR3 bases: TGTGCCAGCAGCTCGGACAGGGGGTGGGCGGAGACCCAGTACTTC. It yields the protein CASSSDRGWAETQYF.

J is TRBJ2-7 and V is TRBV5-4, with 10 bases fitting TRBD2. Germline CDR1 is SGHNT and CDR2 is YYREEE (reference sequence). The CDR3 runs to 15 residues. Losses at the gene ends were 5 bases for V and 1 base for J; bases not matched to a gene: 6. The CDR3: CASSFELAGSYEQYF. The CDR3 region has the DNA TGTGCCAGCAGTTTTGAACTAGCGGGGTCCTACGAGCAGTACTTC.

The rearrangement uses TRBV11-2 and TRBJ2-4; no definite D call. Germline lookup yields CDR1 SGHAT and CDR2 FQNNGV. The CDR3 has 14 residues. V was trimmed by 5 bases and J by 0 bases, leaving 8 bases between them. The CDR3 is CASSTTVAKNIQYF. The CDR3 DNA is TGTGCCAGCAGCACTACGGTAGCCAAAAACATTCAGTACTTC.

This clone was recorded only once. This rearrangement joins TRBV9 to TRBJ1-1, with D possibly being TRBD1 (6 bases). Trimming left V 0 bases short and J 1 base short, with 10 bases between. The V gene's germline CDR1 is SGDLS and CDR2 YYNGEE. The CDR3 contains 15 residues. The CDR3, as DNA: TGTGCCAGCAGCGTAGAGGGGGGGCCGAACACTGAAGCTTTCTTT. This codes for CASSVEGGPNTEAFF. Variable domain in full (rest from reference TRBV9 and TRBJ1-1): DSGVTQTPKHLITATGQRVTLRCSPRSGDLSVYWYQQSLDQGLQFLIQYYNGEERAKGNILERFSAQQFPDLHSELNLSSLELGDSALYFCASSVEGGPNTEAFFGQGTRLTVV.